This TCR beta chain was identified in a study of response to subunit inactivated influenza vaccine. General observations from the study: With each seasonal influenza vaccination, the authors suggested, few new T cells are recruited.

Trimming took off 6 bases at V and 2 bases at J, with 12 bases between the two ends. This CDR3 is 14 amino acids long. TCRdb independently ran MiXCR on the RT-PCR reads; one entry per CDR3 protein. The sample shows more than 700,000 distinct CDR3 sequences, 21% of them seen only once. Worth noting for this clonotype: Its specificity is not known.

Here the sequenced sample was PBMCs from blood, taken 4 to 6 days after vaccination. The clonotype originates from a man aged 45-65 years who received an inactivated influenza vaccine. The chain recombines TRBV12-3 or TRBV12-4 with TRBJ2-3; D is ambiguous. CDR3 nucleotide sequence: TGTGCCAGCAGACCGGACGGAACCACAGATACGCAGTATTTT. It is translated as CASRPDGTTDTQYF.